The sample holds a few counts of the clone carrying this T cell receptor (beta chain). Its antigen is not identified. The record originates from a study of cytomegalovirus exposure and HLA in healthy donors. Findings and caveats of the study: Per a prior analysis, the majority of TCR beta V segments were productive roughly 87% or roughly 30% of the time.

CDR1 SNHLY and CDR2 FYNNEI come from the germline V gene. There are 14 residues in the CDR3. V was pared by 4 bases and J by 2 bases, with 4 bases of the junction left unmatched. Both 60 Vbeta primers and 13 Jbeta primers went into the PCR. Profiling relied on immunoSEQ multiplex PCR, and the TCRdb table lists in-frame clones only, not all of them. The sample holds 130,000 or so clones, 60% to 80% seen once. J is TRBJ1-1 and V is TRBV2, with 7 bases aligning to TRBD1. Sequenced material: PBMCs. The clonotype was recovered from a man aged 35-49 years in good health and CMV-seronegative. The DNA of the CDR3 is TGTGCCAGCAGTGGGACAGGATCCAACACTGAAGCTTTCTTT. Translated, it gives CASSGTGSNTEAFF.